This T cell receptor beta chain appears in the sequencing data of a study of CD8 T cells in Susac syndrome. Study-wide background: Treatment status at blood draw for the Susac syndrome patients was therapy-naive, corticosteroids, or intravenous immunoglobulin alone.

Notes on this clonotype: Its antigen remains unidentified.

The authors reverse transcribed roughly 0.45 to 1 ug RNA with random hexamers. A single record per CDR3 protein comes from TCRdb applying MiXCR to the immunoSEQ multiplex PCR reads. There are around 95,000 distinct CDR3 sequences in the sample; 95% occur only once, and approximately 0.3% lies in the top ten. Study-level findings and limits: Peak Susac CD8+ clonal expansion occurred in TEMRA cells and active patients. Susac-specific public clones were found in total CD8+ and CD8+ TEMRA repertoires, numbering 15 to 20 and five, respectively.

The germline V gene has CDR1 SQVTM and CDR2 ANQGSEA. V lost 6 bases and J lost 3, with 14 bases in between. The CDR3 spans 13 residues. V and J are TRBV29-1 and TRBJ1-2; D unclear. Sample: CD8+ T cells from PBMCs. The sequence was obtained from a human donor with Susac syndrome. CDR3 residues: CSVGGRIDYGYTF. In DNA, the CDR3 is TGCAGCGTAGGCGGACGGATAGACTATGGCTACACCTTC. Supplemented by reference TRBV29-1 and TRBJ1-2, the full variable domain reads SAVISQKPSRDICQRGTSLTIQCQVDSQVTMMFWYRQQPGQSLTLIATANQGSEATYESGFVIDKFPISRPNLTFSTLTVSNMSPEDSSIYLCSVGGRIDYGYTFGSGTRLTVV.